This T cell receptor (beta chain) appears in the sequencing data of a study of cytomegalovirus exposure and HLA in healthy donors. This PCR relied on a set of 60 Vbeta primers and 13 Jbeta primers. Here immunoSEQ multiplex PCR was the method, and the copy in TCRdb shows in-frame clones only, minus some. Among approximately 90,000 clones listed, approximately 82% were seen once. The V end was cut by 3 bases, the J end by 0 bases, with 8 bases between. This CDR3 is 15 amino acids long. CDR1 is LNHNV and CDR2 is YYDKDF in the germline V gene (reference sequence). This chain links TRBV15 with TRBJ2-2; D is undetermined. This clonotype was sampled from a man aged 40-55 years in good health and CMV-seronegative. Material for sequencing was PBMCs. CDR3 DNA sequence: TGTGCCACCAGCAGGGGCCCCTCGAACACCGGGGAGCTGTTTTTT. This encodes CATSRGPSNTGELFF.